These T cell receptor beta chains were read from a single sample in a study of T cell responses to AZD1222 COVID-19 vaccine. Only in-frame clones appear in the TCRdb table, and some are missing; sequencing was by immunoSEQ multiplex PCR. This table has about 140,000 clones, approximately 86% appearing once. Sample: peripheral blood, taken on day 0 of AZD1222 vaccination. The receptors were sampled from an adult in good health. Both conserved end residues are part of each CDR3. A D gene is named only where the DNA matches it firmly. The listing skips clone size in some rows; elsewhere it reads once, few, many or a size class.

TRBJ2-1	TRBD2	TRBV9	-	CASSAFRLAGGSMGNEQFF	TGTGCCAGCAGCGCTTTTAGACTAGCGGGAGGCTCGATGGGGAATGAGCAGTTCTTC
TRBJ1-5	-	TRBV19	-	CASSTTADQPQHF	TGTGCCAGTAGTACGACAGCCGATCAGCCCCAGCATTTT
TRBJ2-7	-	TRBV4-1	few	CASSQEPSSYEQYF	TGCGCCAGCAGCCAAGAACCGAGCTCCTACGAGCAGTACTTC
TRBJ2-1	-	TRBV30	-	CASSFVGDEQFF	TGTGCCTCCTCTTTCGTTGGCGATGAGCAGTTCTTC
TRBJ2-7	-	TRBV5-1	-	CASSLGQSYEQYF	TGCGCCAGCAGCTTGGGACAGAGCTACGAGCAGTACTTC
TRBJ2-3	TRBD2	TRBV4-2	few	CASSQGGLASTDTQYF	TGTGCCAGCAGCCAAGGAGGACTAGCTAGCACAGATACGCAGTATTTT
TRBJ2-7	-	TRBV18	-	CASSQGNDYEQYF	TGTGCCAGCTCACAGGGGAACGACTACGAGCAGTACTTC
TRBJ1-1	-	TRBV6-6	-	CASSYAGGRMNTEAFF	TGTGCCAGCAGTTATGCCGGGGGGCGAATGAACACTGAAGCTTTCTTT
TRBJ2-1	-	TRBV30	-	CAWSEGGEQFF	TGTGCCTGGAGTGAGGGGGGAGAGCAGTTCTTC
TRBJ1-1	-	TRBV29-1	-	CSVVRQSNTEAFF	TGCAGCGTTGTCAGGCAGAGCAACACTGAAGCTTTCTTT
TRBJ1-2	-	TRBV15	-	CATSRGGSDGYTF	TGTGCCACCAGCAGAGGGGGCTCGGATGGCTACACCTTC
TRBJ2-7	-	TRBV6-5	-	CASSYMPGGYEQYF	TGTGCCAGCAGTTACATGCCAGGGGGGTACGAGCAGTACTTC
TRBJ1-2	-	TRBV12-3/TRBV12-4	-	CASSFSQGYTF	TGTGCCAGCAGTTTCAGTCAGGGCTACACCTTC
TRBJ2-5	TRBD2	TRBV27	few	CASSHTGTSGEETQYF	TGTGCCAGCAGTCACACCGGGACTAGCGGTGAAGAGACCCAGTACTTC
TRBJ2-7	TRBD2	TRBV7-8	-	CASSLGGRALYEQYF	TGTGCCAGCAGCTTAGGCGGGAGGGCCCTCTACGAGCAGTACTTC
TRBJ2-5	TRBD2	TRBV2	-	CASRKLAGGGQETQYF	TGTGCCAGCAGAAAATTAGCGGGAGGGGGCCAAGAGACCCAGTACTTC
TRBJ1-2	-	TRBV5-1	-	CASSLEAGIGETF	TGCGCCAGCAGCTTGGAGGCGGGCATTGGCGAAACCTTC
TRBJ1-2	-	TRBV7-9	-	CASSLAGGYGYTF	TGTGCCAGCAGCTTAGCGGGAGGATATGGCTACACCTTC
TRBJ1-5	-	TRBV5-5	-	CASSLVSGNQPQHF	TGTGCCAGCAGCTTGGTTAGTGGCAATCAGCCCCAGCATTTT
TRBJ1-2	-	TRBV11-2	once	CASSLTSREGYTF	TGTGCCAGCAGCTTAACATCCAGGGAAGGCTACACCTTC
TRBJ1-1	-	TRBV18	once	CASSPLREPNTEAFF	TGTGCCAGCTCCCCACTTAGAGAGCCGAACACTGAAGCTTTCTTT
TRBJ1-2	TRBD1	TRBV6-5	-	CASSSETGVEGYTF	TGTGCCAGCAGTTCCGAAACAGGGGTCGAAGGCTACACCTTC
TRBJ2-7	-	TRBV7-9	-	CASSLAGARTYEQYF	TGTGCCAGCAGCTTAGCAGGGGCACGGACCTACGAGCAGTACTTC
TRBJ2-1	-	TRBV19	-	CASSIDRGSYNEQFF	TGTGCCAGTAGTATAGATCGAGGTTCCTACAATGAGCAGTTCTTC
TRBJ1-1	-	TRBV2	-	CASSDGEERFF	TGTGCCAGCAGTGATGGGGAGGAACGATTCTTT
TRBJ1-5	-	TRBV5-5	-	CASSLGQIDNQPQHF	TGTGCCAGCAGCTTAGGGCAAATCGATAATCAGCCCCAGCATTTT
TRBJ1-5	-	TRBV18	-	CASSQGDGGGPQHF	TGTGCCAGCTCACAAGGTGACGGCGGCGGACCCCAGCATTTT
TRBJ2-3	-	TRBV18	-	CASSPPGTDTQYF	TGTGCCAGCTCACCACCGGGCACAGATACGCAGTATTTT
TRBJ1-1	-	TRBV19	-	CASRSGQPPMRTEAFF	TGTGCCAGTAGGTCGGGGCAGCCCCCGATGCGGACTGAAGCTTTCTTT
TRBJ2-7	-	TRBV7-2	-	CASSLEVGDSYEQYF	TGTGCCAGCAGCTTGGAGGTAGGGGATTCCTACGAGCAGTACTTC
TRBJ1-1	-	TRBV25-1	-	CASSRILQGRTEAFF	TGTGCCAGCAGCCGAATCCTACAGGGAAGGACTGAAGCTTTCTTT
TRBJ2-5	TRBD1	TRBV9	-	CASSHPGQGETQYF	TGTGCCAGCAGCCACCCCGGACAGGGGGAGACCCAGTACTTC
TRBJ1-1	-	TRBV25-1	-	CASSEYGTEAFF	TGTGCCAGCAGTGAATATGGCACTGAAGCTTTCTTT
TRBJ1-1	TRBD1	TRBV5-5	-	CASSFRGRNTEAFF	TGTGCCAGCAGCTTTAGGGGGCGCAACACTGAAGCTTTCTTT
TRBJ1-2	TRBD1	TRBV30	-	CAWMATGGIYGYTF	TGTGCCTGGATGGCGACAGGGGGCATCTATGGCTACACCTTC
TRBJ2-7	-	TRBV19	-	CASSLTPGAYEQYF	TGTGCCAGTAGTTTGACCCCGGGGGCCTACGAGCAGTACTTC
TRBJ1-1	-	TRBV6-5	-	CASNLQGGTNTEAFF	TGTGCCAGCAATTTACAAGGCGGCACGAACACTGAAGCTTTCTTT
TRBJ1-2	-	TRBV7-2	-	CASGPGQGQRGGYTF	TGTGCCAGCGGCCCAGGGCAGGGGCAGAGGGGTGGCTACACCTTC
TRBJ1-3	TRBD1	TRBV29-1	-	CSVVGQEYSGNTIYF	TGCAGCGTTGTGGGACAGGAGTACTCTGGAAACACCATATATTTT
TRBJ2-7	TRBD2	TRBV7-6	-	CASSPTGTSSYEQYF	TGTGCCAGCAGCCCCACCGGGACTAGCTCCTACGAGCAGTACTTC
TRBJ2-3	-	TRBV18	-	CASSPGDSTDTQYF	TGTGCCAGCTCACCAGGGGACAGCACAGATACGCAGTATTTT
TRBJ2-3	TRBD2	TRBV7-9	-	CASSLGTSGTDTQYF	TGTGCCAGCAGCTTAGGCACTAGCGGCACAGATACGCAGTATTTT
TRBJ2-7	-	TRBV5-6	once	CASSSGWGGVEQYF	TGTGCCAGCAGTTCCGGTTGGGGGGGCGTGGAGCAGTACTTC
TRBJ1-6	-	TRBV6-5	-	CASRQGPYNSPLHF	TGTGCCAGCAGGCAGGGACCTTATAATTCACCCCTCCACTTT
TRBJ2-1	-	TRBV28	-	CASNDAPPAEQFF	TGTGCCAGCAACGATGCCCCCCCTGCTGAGCAGTTCTTC
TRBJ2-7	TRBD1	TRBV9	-	CASSPGTGIHEQYF	TGTGCCAGCAGCCCCGGGACAGGGATCCACGAGCAGTACTTC
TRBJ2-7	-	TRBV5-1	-	CASSAGTRGEQYF	TGCGCCAGCAGCGCCGGGACTCGAGGCGAGCAGTACTTC
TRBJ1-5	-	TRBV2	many	CASSEAGGSYSNQPQHF	TGTGCCAGCAGTGAAGCGGGGGGGAGTTATAGCAATCAGCCCCAGCATTTT
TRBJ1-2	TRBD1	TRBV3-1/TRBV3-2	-	CASSLSEGQGRGYTF	TGTGCCAGCAGCCTTTCAGAGGGACAGGGCCGGGGCTACACCTTC
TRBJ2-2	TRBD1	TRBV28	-	CASRGTGRGGELFF	TGTGCCAGCAGGGGGACAGGGAGGGGCGGGGAGCTGTTTTTT
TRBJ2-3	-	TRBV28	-	CASKGIYTDTQYF	TGTGCCAGCAAGGGGATATACACAGATACGCAGTATTTT
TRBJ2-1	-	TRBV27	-	CASSLEGSYNEQFF	TGTGCCAGCAGTTTGGAAGGCTCCTACAATGAGCAGTTCTTC
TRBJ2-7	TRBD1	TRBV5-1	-	CASRAWGQAYEQYF	TGCGCCAGCAGGGCATGGGGACAGGCCTACGAGCAGTACTTC